The sample holds one count of the clone carrying this TCR beta chain. This sample is part of a study of blood T cell repertoires in COVID-19. Study context: PBMCs, B-cell-depleted T cells, or T cells were the source of the cDNA or gDNA that made up the material.

Per the germline V gene, CDR1 is SGHVS and CDR2 is FQNEAQ. V was clipped by 1 base and J by 4 bases, with 13 bases between them. The CDR3 runs to 16 residues. Sequenced by immunoSEQ multiplex PCR; TCRdb stores in-frame clones only, minus some. Among about 150,000 clones listed, approximately 89% were seen once. The chain combines TRBV7-8 with TRBJ2-2; D perhaps matches TRBD2 (5 bases). The origin of this receptor is a human donor in a cohort sampled during active COVID-19. Sequenced input: peripheral blood. CDR3 bases: TGTGCCAGCAGCTTAGACCCAGCGGTGTTCACCGGGGAGCTGTTTTTT. It codes for CASSLDPAVFTGELFF.